This T cell receptor (beta chain) was observed in a study of cytotoxic CD8 clonotypes in ibrutinib-treated CLL. General study findings and limits: Treatment left the uncommon public clonotypes either contracted or stable in frequency.

Here immunoSEQ multiplex PCR was the method, and the copy in TCRdb shows in-frame clones only, minus some. Here the sample spans approximately 46,000 clones, approximately 70% being singletons. The V and J ends lost 6 bases and 3 bases respectively, with 20 bases between them. From germline, CDR1 is MDHEN and CDR2 SYDVKM. This CDR3 has 16 amino acids. About this clone itself: What it recognizes is unknown.

The V and J genes are TRBV28 and TRBJ1-2, with D uncertain. The sequences come from PBMCs, collected after 12 months of ibrutinib treatment. The receptor comes from a human donor with chronic lymphocytic leukemia. The CDR3 here is CASRGLWWVGDYGYTF. The CDR3 DNA reads as TGTGCCAGCAGGGGGTTGTGGTGGGTCGGCGACTATGGCTACACCTTC.